This T cell receptor (beta chain) was recovered during a study of metastatic and nonmetastatic thyroid tumors. The overall study: Thyroid patients, malignant and benign, had repertoires compared across blood and tumor or nodule tissue. Study findings and constraints: For both blood and tumor, malignant thyroid tumors reportedly showed significantly higher TCR beta diversity than benign nodules did.

Every patient was untreated before thyroid surgery. With respect to this clone: Antigen unknown.

The authors' processing: For papillary thyroid cancer, a distant-metastasis classifier was constructed from CDR3 differences observed across clinicopathological groups. Using MiXCR, TCRdb re-called clones from the PCR reads. TCRdb, not the original authors, processed these V and J calls. The sample comprises 43,000 or so clones, around 25% of which are singletons, and approximately 3.5% rests with the top ten. The CDR3 is 13 residues long. V was pared by 7 bases and J by 0 bases, with 10 bases between. Looked up from germline, CDR1 is SNHLY and CDR2 is FYNNEI. This sequence originates from a male donor with papillary thyroid cancer or a benign thyroid nodule (not recorded which). Some clones in this sample may be carry-over from other donors' samples. V usage is TRBV2 and J usage is TRBJ2-7; no firm D call. Sequenced: blood. CDR3 in amino acids: CASKSGVSYEQYF. CDR3 sequence (DNA): TGTGCCAGCAAGAGTGGCGTCTCCTACGAGCAGTACTTC.